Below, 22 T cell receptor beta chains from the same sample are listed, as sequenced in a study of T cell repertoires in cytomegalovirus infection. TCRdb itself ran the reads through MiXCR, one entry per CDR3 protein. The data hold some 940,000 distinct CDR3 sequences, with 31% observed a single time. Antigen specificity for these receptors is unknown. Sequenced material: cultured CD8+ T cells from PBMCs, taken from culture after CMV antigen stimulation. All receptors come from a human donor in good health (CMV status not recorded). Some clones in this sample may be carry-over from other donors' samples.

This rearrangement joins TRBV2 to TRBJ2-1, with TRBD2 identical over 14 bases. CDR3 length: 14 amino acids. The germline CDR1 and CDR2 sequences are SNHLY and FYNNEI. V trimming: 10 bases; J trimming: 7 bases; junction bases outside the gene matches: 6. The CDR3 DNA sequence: TGTGCCAACCCGGGACTAGCGGGGGTAAATGAGCAGTTCTTC. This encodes CANPGLAGVNEQFF.

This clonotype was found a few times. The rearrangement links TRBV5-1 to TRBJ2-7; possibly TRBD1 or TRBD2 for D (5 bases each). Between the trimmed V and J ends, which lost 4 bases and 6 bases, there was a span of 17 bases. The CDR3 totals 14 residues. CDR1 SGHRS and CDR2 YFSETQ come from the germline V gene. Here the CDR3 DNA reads TGCGCCAGCAGCCTTGATGGGGGACCCCTCGAGCAGTACGTC. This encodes CASSLDGGPLEQYV.

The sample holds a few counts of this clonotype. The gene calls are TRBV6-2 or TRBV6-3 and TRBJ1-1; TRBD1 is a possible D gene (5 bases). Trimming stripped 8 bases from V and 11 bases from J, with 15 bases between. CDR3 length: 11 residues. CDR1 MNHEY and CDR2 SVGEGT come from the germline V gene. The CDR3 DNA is TGTGCCAGCGGGGGGTTTTCGTGGGCTTTCTTT. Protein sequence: CASGGFSWAFF.

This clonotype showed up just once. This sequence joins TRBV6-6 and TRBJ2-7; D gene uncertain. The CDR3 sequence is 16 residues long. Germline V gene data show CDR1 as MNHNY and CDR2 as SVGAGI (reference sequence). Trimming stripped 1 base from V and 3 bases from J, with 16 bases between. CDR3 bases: TGTGCCAGCAGTTACTATCCTTTGGGCCTAAACTACGAGCAGTACTTC. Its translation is CASSYYPLGLNYEQYF.

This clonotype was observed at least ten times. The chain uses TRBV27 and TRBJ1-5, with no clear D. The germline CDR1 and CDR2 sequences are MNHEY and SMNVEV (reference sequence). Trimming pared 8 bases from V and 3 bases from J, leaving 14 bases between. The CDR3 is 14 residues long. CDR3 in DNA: TGTGCCAGCTCTCCGAGAGGTCCCAATCAGCCCCAGCATTTT. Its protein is CASSPRGPNQPQHF.

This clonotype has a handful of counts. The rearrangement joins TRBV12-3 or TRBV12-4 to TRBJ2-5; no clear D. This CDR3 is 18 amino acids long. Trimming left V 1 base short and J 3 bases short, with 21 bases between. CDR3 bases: TGTGCCAGCAGTTTAGGGGCAGGAGTAGGAACGGTAGAAGAGACCCAGTACTTC. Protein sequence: CASSLGAGVGTVEETQYF.

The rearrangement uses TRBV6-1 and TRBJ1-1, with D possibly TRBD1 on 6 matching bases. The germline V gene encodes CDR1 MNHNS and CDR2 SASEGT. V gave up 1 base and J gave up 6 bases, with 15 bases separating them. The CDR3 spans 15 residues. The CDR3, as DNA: TGTGCCAGCAGTGAAGAGAAGGGGGTGAAGGCTGAAGCTTTCTTT. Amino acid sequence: CASSEEKGVKAEAFF.

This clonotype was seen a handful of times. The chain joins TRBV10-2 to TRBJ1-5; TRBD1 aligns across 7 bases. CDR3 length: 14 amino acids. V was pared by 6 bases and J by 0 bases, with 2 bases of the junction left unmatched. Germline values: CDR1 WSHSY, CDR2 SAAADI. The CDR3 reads CASRQGNSNQPQHF. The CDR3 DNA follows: TGCGCCAGCAGACAGGGGAATAGCAATCAGCCCCAGCATTTT.

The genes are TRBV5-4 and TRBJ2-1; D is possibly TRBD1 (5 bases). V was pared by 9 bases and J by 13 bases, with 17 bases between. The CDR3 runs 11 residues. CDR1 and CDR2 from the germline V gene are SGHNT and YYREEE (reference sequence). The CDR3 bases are TGTGCCACGAGGACACGCAGTGAACAGTTCTTC. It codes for CATRTRSEQFF.

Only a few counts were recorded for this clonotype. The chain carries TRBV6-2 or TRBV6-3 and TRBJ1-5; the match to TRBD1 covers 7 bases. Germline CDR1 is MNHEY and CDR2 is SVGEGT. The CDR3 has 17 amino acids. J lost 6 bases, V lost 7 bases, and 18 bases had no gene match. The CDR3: CASTQAPVQRGLQPQHF. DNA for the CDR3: TGTGCCAGCACCCAGGCGCCTGTACAGAGGGGGCTTCAGCCCCAGCATTTT.

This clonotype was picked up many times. In DNA form, the CDR3 reads TGTGCCAGCAGCCTCTATTCCCCTTCGGGGACGAGGGGTGGCACTGAAGCTTTCTTT. Translating gives CASSLYSPSGTRGGTEAFF. This rearrangement joins TRBV7-2 to TRBJ1-1, with a tentative D call TRBD1 (5 bases). This CDR3 contains 19 residues. CDR1 is SGHTA and CDR2 is FQGNSA in the germline V gene. Trimming pared 5 bases from V and 4 bases from J, leaving 29 bases between. The whole variable domain, filled in from reference TRBV7-2 and TRBJ1-1, reads GAGVSQSPSNKVTEKGKDVELRCDPISGHTALYWYRQSLGQGLEFLIYFQGNSAPDKSGLPSDRFSAERTGGSVSTLTIQRTQQEDSAVYLCASSLYSPSGTRGGTEAFFGQGTRLTVV.

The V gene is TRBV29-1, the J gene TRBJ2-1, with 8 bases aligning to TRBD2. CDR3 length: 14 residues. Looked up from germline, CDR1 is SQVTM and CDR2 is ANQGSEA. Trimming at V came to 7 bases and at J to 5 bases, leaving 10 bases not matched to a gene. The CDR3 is CSGGRLARDNEQFF. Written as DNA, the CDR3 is TGCAGCGGGGGACGACTAGCGAGGGACAATGAGCAGTTCTTC.

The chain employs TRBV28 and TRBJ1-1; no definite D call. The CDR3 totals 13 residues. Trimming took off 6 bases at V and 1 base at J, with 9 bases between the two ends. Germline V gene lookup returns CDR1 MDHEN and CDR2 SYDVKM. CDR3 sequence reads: CASRNKPNTEAFF. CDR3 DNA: TGTGCCAGCAGGAACAAACCGAACACTGAAGCTTTCTTT.

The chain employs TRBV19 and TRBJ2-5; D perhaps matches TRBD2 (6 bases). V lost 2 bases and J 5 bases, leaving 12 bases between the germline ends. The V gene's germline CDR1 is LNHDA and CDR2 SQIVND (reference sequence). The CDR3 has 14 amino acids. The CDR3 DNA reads TGTGCCAGTAGTATAATCGGTCGGGAGGAGACCCAGTACTTC. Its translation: CASSIIGREETQYF.

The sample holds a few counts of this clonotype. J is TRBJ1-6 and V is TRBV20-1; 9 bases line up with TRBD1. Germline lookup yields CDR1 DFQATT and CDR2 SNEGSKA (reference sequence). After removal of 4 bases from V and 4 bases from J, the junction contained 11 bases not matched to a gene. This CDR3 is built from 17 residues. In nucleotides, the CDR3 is TGCAGTGCTACGGCGACAGGGGGAAGGGTTTATAATTCACCCCTCCACTTT. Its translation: CSATATGGRVYNSPLHF.

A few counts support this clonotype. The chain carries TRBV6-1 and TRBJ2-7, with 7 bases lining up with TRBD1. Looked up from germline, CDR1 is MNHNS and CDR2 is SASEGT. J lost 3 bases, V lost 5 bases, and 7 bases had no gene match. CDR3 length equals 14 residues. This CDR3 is CASSTGALNYEQYV. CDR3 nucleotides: TGTGCCAGCAGTACAGGGGCCCTAAACTACGAGCAGTACGTC.

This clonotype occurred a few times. The CDR3 loop is CASSWSGATLEKLFF. In nucleotides, the CDR3 is TGCGCCAGCAGCTGGAGCGGGGCGACATTGGAAAAACTGTTTTTT. The J gene is TRBJ1-4, the V gene TRBV5-1; D may be TRBD1 (5 bases). Germline CDR1 and CDR2: SGHRS and YFSETQ. CDR3 length equals 15 residues. Trimming left V 3 bases short and J 8 bases short, with 17 bases between. Drawing the rest from reference TRBV5-1 and TRBJ1-4, the complete variable domain is KAGVTQTPRYLIKTRGQQVTLSCSPISGHRSVSWYQQTPGQGLQFLFEYFSETQRNKGNFPGRFSGRQFSNSRSEMNVSTLELGDSALYLCASSWSGATLEKLFFGSGTQLSVL.

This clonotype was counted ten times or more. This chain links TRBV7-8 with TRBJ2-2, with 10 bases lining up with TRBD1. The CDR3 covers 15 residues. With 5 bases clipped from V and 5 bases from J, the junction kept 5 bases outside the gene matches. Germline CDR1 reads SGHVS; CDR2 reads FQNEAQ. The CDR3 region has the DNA TGTGCCAGCAGCCGGGACAGGGGAGGTACCGGGGAGCTGTTTTTT. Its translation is CASSRDRGGTGELFF.

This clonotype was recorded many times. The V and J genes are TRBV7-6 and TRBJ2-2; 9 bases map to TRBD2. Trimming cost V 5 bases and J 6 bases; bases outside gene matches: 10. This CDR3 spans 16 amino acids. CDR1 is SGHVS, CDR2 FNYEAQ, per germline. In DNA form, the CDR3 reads TGTGCCAGCAGCCCGAGACTAGCGGCAAGTCCCGGGGAGCTGTTTTTT. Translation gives CASSPRLAASPGELFF.

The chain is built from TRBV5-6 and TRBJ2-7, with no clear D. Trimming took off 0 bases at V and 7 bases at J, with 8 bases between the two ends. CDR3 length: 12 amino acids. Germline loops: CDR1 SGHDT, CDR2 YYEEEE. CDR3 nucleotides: TGTGCCAGCAGCTTGGCCCCGGGTGAGCAGTACGTC. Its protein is CASSLAPGEQYV.

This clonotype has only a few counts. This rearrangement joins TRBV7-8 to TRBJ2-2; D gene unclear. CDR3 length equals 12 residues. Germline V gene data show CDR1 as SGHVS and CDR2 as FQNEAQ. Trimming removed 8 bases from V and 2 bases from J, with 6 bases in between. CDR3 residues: CASPSNTGELFF. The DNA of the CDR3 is TGTGCCAGCCCCTCCAACACCGGGGAGCTGTTTTTT.

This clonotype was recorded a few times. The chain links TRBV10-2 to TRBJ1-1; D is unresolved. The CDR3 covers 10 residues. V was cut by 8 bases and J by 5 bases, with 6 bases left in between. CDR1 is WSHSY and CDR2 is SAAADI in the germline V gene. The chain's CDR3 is CASLATEAFF. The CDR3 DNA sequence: TGCGCCAGCCTCGCGACTGAAGCTTTCTTT.